The 21 T cell receptor beta chains presented below share a single source sample, sequenced in a study of cytomegalovirus exposure and HLA in healthy donors. TCRdb's table, derived via immunoSEQ multiplex PCR, lists solely in-frame clones and lacks some. This sample has about 70,000 clones, with about 94% found just once. Material: PBMCs. These receptors came from a man younger than 30 in good health and CMV-seropositive.

This chain joins TRBV28 and TRBJ2-3; perhaps TRBD2 as D (6 bases). The CDR3 is 14 residues long. Trimming cost V 3 bases and J 3 bases, with 10 bases left between them. The V gene's germline CDR1 is MDHEN and CDR2 SYDVKM. The DNA of the CDR3 is TGTGCCAGCAGTTTGGTGGGGGGAACAGATACGCAGTATTTT. As protein: CASSLVGGTDTQYF.

This chain connects TRBV2 to TRBJ1-4; the D is unclear. CDR1 and CDR2 from the germline V gene are SNHLY and FYNNEI. V was cut by 0 bases and J by 8 bases, with 13 bases left in between. The CDR3 loop spans 15 amino acids. The CDR3 here is CASSEAGPAEEKLFF. DNA of the CDR3: TGTGCCAGCAGTGAAGCCGGACCAGCGGAGGAAAAACTGTTTTTT.

This chain links TRBV28 with TRBJ1-1, with D possibly matching TRBD1 (6 bases). Germline CDR1 and CDR2: MDHEN and SYDVKM. CDR3 length equals 14 residues. V was pared by 5 bases and J by 5 bases, with 15 bases between. The CDR3 coding sequence is TGTGCCAGCAGTGGGGGCTCGAAGAGTACTGAAGCTTTCTTT. Protein product: CASSGGSKSTEAFF.

J is TRBJ1-1 and V is TRBV6-1, with 8 bases matching TRBD1. Germline-derived CDR1 and CDR2 are MNHNS and SASEGT. There are 16 residues in the CDR3. The junction had 6 bases not matched to a gene; V was cut back by 0 bases and J by 3 bases. The CDR3 sequence: CASSEARQGWDTEAFF. CDR3 nucleotide sequence: TGTGCCAGCAGTGAAGCGAGACAGGGGTGGGACACTGAAGCTTTCTTT.

V usage is TRBV19 and J usage is TRBJ2-2; the D gene is possibly TRBD2 (5 bases). CDR3 length equals 16 residues. Trimming shortened V by 2 bases and J by 5 bases, and 15 bases separated the two germline ends. The germline CDR1 and CDR2 sequences are LNHDA and SQIVND (reference sequence). CDR3: CASSIPTSTGTGELFF. The CDR3 nucleotides read TGTGCCAGTAGTATACCCACTAGTACGGGGACCGGGGAGCTGTTTTTT.

The V and J genes are TRBV27 and TRBJ1-1, with D perhaps matching TRBD1 (5 bases). Per germline, CDR1 MNHEY and CDR2 SMNVEV (reference sequence). This CDR3 has 14 amino acids. With 5 bases removed from V and 4 bases from J, the gap between germline ends came to 14 bases. The CDR3 DNA sequence: TGTGCCAGCAGTCCCAACCCAGGGTCCACTGAAGCTTTCTTT. Translation gives CASSPNPGSTEAFF.

This clone was seen a single time. The CDR3 here is CASSADRLYGYTF. The CDR3 DNA sequence: TGCGCCAGCAGCGCTGACAGGCTTTATGGCTACACCTTC. The chain joins TRBV10-1 to TRBJ1-2, with D maybe TRBD1 (6 bases). Trimming pared 6 bases from V and 5 bases from J, leaving 13 bases between. The CDR3 contains 13 residues. CDR1 and CDR2 (germline): WNHNN, SYGVQD (reference sequence).

The chain is built from TRBV29-1 and TRBJ2-5; D may be TRBD1 (6 bases). Germline V gene lookup returns CDR1 SQVTM and CDR2 ANQGSEA. V lost 3 bases, J lost 7 bases, and 9 bases lay in between. The CDR3 covers 11 residues. CDR3 bases: TGCAGCGTTGACAGGGGCGGGACCCAGTACTTC. This sequence encodes CSVDRGGTQYF. The whole variable domain, filled in from reference TRBV29-1 and TRBJ2-5, reads SAVISQKPSRDICQRGTSLTIQCQVDSQVTMMFWYRQQPGQSLTLIATANQGSEATYESGFVIDKFPISRPNLTFSTLTVSNMSPEDSSIYLCSVDRGGTQYFGPGTRLLVL.

The chain carries TRBV19 and TRBJ1-1; 7 bases fit TRBD1. CDR1 LNHDA and CDR2 SQIVND come from the germline V gene (reference sequence). The CDR3 has 15 residues. The trim removed 7 bases at V and 1 base at J, leaving 9 bases unmatched. CDR3 sequence: CASTRDRISNTEAFF. CDR3 coding DNA: TGTGCCAGTACCCGGGACAGAATATCGAACACTGAAGCTTTCTTT.

The J gene is TRBJ1-2, the V gene TRBV6-6; 8 bases agree with TRBD1. After removal of 5 bases from V and 3 bases from J, the junction contained 5 bases not matched to a gene. CDR1 and CDR2 from the germline V gene are MNHNY and SVGAGI (reference sequence). The CDR3 covers 14 residues. The CDR3 protein is CASSPGTGYYGYTF. Here the CDR3 DNA reads TGTGCCAGCAGTCCCGGGACAGGCTACTATGGCTACACCTTC.

The chain carries TRBV10-3 and TRBJ1-2, with a tentative D call TRBD1 (6 bases). Germline CDR1 is ENHRY and CDR2 is SYGVKD. The CDR3 has 13 amino acids. Trimming cost V 10 bases and J 4 bases, with 16 bases left between them. CDR3 nucleotides: TGTGCCACCGAACAGGGTATGGGCTATGGCTACACCTTC. It encodes CATEQGMGYGYTF.

The chain couples TRBV30 to TRBJ2-1; 9 nucleotides align to TRBD1. This CDR3 has 14 residues. V lost 2 bases to trimming and J lost 8 bases; unmatched junction nucleotides: 7. The germline CDR1 and CDR2 sequences are GTSNPN and SVGIG (reference sequence). CDR3 protein: CAWSPGTGLDEQFF. The DNA of the CDR3 is TGTGCCTGGAGTCCTGGGACAGGGTTGGATGAGCAGTTCTTC.

The V and J genes are TRBV5-1 and TRBJ1-2; D possibly corresponds to TRBD1 (6 bases). Per germline, CDR1 SGHRS and CDR2 YFSETQ. V lost 1 base to trimming and J lost 5 bases, with 12 bases between them. The CDR3 covers 14 residues. The CDR3 DNA reads as TGCGCCAGCAGCTTGAGGACAGCGAATTATGGCTACACCTTC. Amino acid sequence: CASSLRTANYGYTF.

This chain joins TRBV7-3 and TRBJ2-2; TRBD2 aligns across 9 bases. CDR1 SGHTA and CDR2 FQGTGA come from the germline V gene. V shed 3 bases, J shed 3 bases, and the junction held 14 bases outside the gene matches. The CDR3 is 19 residues long. This chain's CDR3 is CASSFFPLAGALDTGELFF. The CDR3, as DNA: TGTGCCAGCAGCTTTTTCCCCTTAGCGGGAGCTTTGGACACCGGGGAGCTGTTTTTT.

The CDR3 protein is CASSPNTDTQYF. CDR3 nucleotides: TGTGCCAGCAGCCCCAACACAGATACGCAGTATTTT. V is TRBV11-3 and J is TRBJ2-3; D is ambiguous. Germline V CDR1 and CDR2: SGHNT, YENEEA. Trimming pared 5 bases from V and 2 bases from J, leaving 5 bases between. The CDR3 consists of 12 residues.

The V and J genes are TRBV6-6 and TRBJ2-7; 8 positions agree with TRBD1. The CDR3 covers 15 residues. With 4 bases clipped from V and 3 bases from J, the junction kept 8 bases outside the gene matches. Per the germline V gene, CDR1 is MNHNY and CDR2 is SVGAGI (reference sequence). Here the CDR3 reads CASSSVGQGGYEQYF. The DNA of the CDR3 is TGTGCCAGCAGTTCCGTCGGACAGGGAGGCTACGAGCAGTACTTC.

This clone occurred a few times. This chain uses TRBV4-2 with TRBJ2-3; the match to TRBD2 covers 10 bases. The germline CDR1 and CDR2 sequences are LGHNA and YNFKEQ. The trim removed 0 bases at V and 4 bases at J, leaving 7 bases unmatched. This CDR3 is 17 amino acids long. CDR3 sequence (DNA): TGTGCCAGCAGCCAAGATAGAGCGGGAGGGCCGGCAGATACGCAGTATTTT. Translating it yields CASSQDRAGGPADTQYF.

This rearrangement joins TRBV28 to TRBJ2-1; 8 nucleotides line up with TRBD2. Germline V lookup: CDR1 MDHEN, CDR2 SYDVKM. V lost 6 bases to trimming and J lost 7 bases; unmatched junction nucleotides: 5. This CDR3 region has 13 residues. CDR3 nucleotide sequence: TGTGCCAGCAGGAGCGGGAGTCGGAATGAGCAGTTCTTC. Its translation is CASRSGSRNEQFF. The full variable domain, in which reference TRBV28 and TRBJ2-1 provide the parts outside the CDR3, is DVKVTQSSRYLVKRTGEKVFLECVQDMDHENMFWYRQDPGLGLRLIYFSYDVKMKEKGDIPEGYSVSREKKERFSLILESASTNQTSMYLCASRSGSRNEQFFGPGTRLTVL.

CDR3 bases: TGTGCCAGCAGCACAGGACTAGCGGAAAGCACAGATACGCAGTATTTT. Its translation is CASSTGLAESTDTQYF. The chain employs TRBV5-5 and TRBJ2-3; 10 bases are shared with TRBD2. Per germline, CDR1 SGHKS and CDR2 YYEKEE (reference sequence). The CDR3 contains 16 residues. V lost 4 bases and J lost 0; bases outside the gene matches: 5.

The rearrangement links TRBV5-1 to TRBJ1-2; a weak D match, TRBD1 (6 bases). Deletions cut 0 bases from V and 6 bases from J, with 9 bases between. In germline, CDR1 is SGHRS, CDR2 YFSETQ. This CDR3 comprises 13 residues. The CDR3 protein is CASSLGRGHGYTF. For the CDR3, the DNA is TGCGCCAGCAGCTTGGGCAGGGGCCATGGCTACACCTTC.

The chain couples TRBV7-2 to TRBJ2-3; 12 nucleotides line up with TRBD2. In germline, CDR1 is SGHTA, CDR2 FQGNSA. The V gene end was trimmed by 1 base and the J gene end by 5 bases; junction bases not matched to a gene: 1. The CDR3 is 15 amino acids. The CDR3 DNA sequence: TGTGCCAGCAGCTTAGAACTAGCGGGAGGAGATACGCAGTATTTT. It specifies CASSLELAGGDTQYF.